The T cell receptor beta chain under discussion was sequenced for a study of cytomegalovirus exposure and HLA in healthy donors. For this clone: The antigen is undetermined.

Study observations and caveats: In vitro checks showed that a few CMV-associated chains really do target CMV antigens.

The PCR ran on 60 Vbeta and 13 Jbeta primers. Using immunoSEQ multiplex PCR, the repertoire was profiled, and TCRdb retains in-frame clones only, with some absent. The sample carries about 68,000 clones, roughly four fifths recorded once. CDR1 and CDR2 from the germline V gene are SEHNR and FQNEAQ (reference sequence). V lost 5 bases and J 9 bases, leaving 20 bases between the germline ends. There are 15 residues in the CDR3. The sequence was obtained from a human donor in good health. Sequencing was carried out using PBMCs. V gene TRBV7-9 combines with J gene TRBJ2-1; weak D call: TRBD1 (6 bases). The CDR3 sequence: CASSPGTTSWSEQFF. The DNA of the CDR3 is TGTGCCAGCAGCCCTGGGACAACGTCCTGGAGTGAGCAGTTCTTC.